This T cell receptor (beta chain) was captured in a study of cytomegalovirus exposure and HLA in healthy donors (dated by TCRdb to about 2017). Regarding the study in general: An earlier analysis of several hundred of the donors reported under 300 Gb of sequence data and around 110 million unique TCR beta sequences obtained from about 180 million T cells. Approximately 300 gigabases of sequencing data and around 90 million unique TCR sequences made up an early release that covered 500 to 650 HLA-typed donors. Of the roughly 400 genotyped donors, 65% to 90% fell in the genetic ancestry cluster associated with self-reported Caucasian donors. The study was designed to test whether signatures of past pathogen exposure could be identified by cataloging public T cell receptors. The study used immunosequencing to profile the T cell repertoires of approximately 640 subjects and linked those repertoires to cytomegalovirus serostatus. Besides the first cohort of 550 to 750 subjects, a separate validation cohort made up of 90 to 150 different subjects was used. High-throughput TCR immunosequencing, statistical association of individual TCRs with disease status, and machine learning were combined to predict cytomegalovirus infection status. In a later analysis, previously published TCR beta repertoires from 666 donors were re-analyzed and high-resolution HLA genotyping was added so that TCR occurrence patterns could be studied. In the later analysis, no new phenotypic data were used to find candidate immune exposures; instead, reliance was placed on TCR beta sequences and their occurrence across donors. In an earlier analysis of a few hundred of the donors, high-throughput TCR beta sequencing was used to judge whether each TCR beta V gene segment behaved as functional or pseudogenic. Donor age, sex, ethnicity and CMV serostatus were compiled together with the repertoire data. Genome-wide SNP genotypes for about three fifths of the roughly 670 donors were used in a later genetic analysis, which treated that subset as a discovery cohort. Every repertoire in the discovery cohort had been generated on one and the same sequencing platform. HLA typing included class I and class II loci at four-digit resolution. Typing coverage varied by locus: roughly 620-640 donors for A, B, C, DRB1 and DQB1; under 550 for DQA1; more than 600 for DPA1; approximately 450 for DPB1. Several DR-DQ haplotypes were treated as single units for association and clustering because of strong linkage in the cohort. Across approximately 400 genotyped donors of the cohort, an average of approximately 200,000 unique TCR beta nucleotide sequences per donor were sequenced, and roughly 17% of those sequences were non-productive. General conclusions and limits of the study: In a later analysis, HLA-associated TCR beta chains showed more clonal expansion and lower generation probabilities than non-associated chains that were equally common. When HLA alleles, especially DR and DQ, strongly co-occurred, attributing TCR associations to individual alleles was difficult. The 87-base-pair reads could not distinguish some IMGT-functional V segments, including TRBV6-2 and TRBV6-3, so those segments were excluded. A group of highly shared sequence variants was considered likely to be a technical artifact of the sequencing pipeline. A further reported finding was that TCR beta sequences accurately predicted the HLA-A and HLA-B alleles for most subjects in the first cohort. Only TCR beta chains were sequenced in this cohort, and the absence of alpha or paired-chain data limited detectable features. It was suggested by the authors that the approach could potentially be generalized to other disease states and immunological phenotypes. In a later analysis, the rate of TCR association differed among HLA loci, with DRB1 alleles having the most associated TCRs and HLA-C alleles having the fewest. Because HLA typing was missing for some donors at each locus, association tests included only the typed subset. The classifier was reported to diagnose cytomegalovirus status with high specificity and sensitivity in both the original and validation cohorts. In vitro tests confirmed that a few of the cytomegalovirus-associated TCR beta chains recognize cytomegalovirus antigens. The only immune exposure information available for the cohort was CMV serostatus. Compared with the roughly 670-donor mean, donors in an Asian-associated ancestry cluster had fewer N-insertions in productive TCRs, according to a later genetic analysis. An association between a missense DCLRE1C variant and V-gene and J-gene trimming of TCR beta chains was found in a later genetic analysis and replicated in an independent cohort. A later analysis associated about 18,000 TCR beta sequences with specific HLA alleles at a false discovery rate of 0.05. A total of roughly 160 TCR beta chains were listed by the study as associated with cytomegalovirus. Over 15 rarely observed V segments, including chromosome 9 orphons, were excluded from the earlier analysis of approximately 600 of the donors because counts were too low. Presence/absence analyses assumed roughly uniform sequencing depth across donors, an assumption that may not hold. A later analysis reported that several top co-occurrence clusters appeared linked to parvovirus B19, influenza, CMV and Epstein-Barr virus. Correlated functional status among segregating V segments might reflect linkage disequilibrium, but an unknown experimental factor could not be ruled out. An earlier analysis of 450 to 750 of the donors showed that most TCR beta V segments appeared in productive rearrangements either about 87% or about 30% of the time, which broadly matched IMGT annotations. Most TCR sequences were seen in very few donors, while some public TCRs were found in many individuals. A later analysis found that most CMV-associated TCR beta chains appeared HLA-restricted, with HLA associations seemingly driven largely by CMV exposure.

There are a few counts of this clone. No cognate antigen has been identified for it. Within one base of it there is no much larger clone, and no base qualities were kept. Libraries came from the immunoSEQ multiplex PCR assay. The multiplex PCR relied on a mix of 60 forward primers for TCR Vbeta segments and 13 reverse primers for TCR Jbeta segments. The CDR3 region of rearranged TCR beta genes was amplified from genomic DNA by a multiplex PCR assay. Amplified TCR beta libraries were sequenced as 87-base-pair reads on the Illumina HiSeq System. In the authors' own workflow: In a later analysis, 80 million or so unique TCR beta chains were counted across the 650 to 700 repertoires, and roughly 11 million of these chains were shared by at least two donors. A nearest-neighbor algorithm error-corrected the raw reads and collapsed the reads into unique sequences, merging closely related sequences to remove PCR and sequencing errors. V, D and J gene segments were assigned by aligning CDR3 sequences to IMGT reference sequences. Each retained sequence needed at least a six-nucleotide match to both a V gene segment and a J gene segment. Rearrangements were classified as productive when the CDR3 lacked stop codons and remained in frame with V and J, and all other rearrangements were classified as non-productive. Following IMGT convention, CDR3 was defined as the stretch from the second conserved V-encoded cysteine up to the conserved J-encoded phenylalanine. Sequences without an unambiguous match to a single V gene segment were excluded from the earlier analysis of about 630 of the donors. An earlier analysis of fewer than 750 of the donors called V segments functional above 56.7% productive rearrangements and segregating when the between-donor standard deviation exceeded 5%. A statistical classification framework was developed to diagnose cytomegalovirus status using the catalog of TCR beta chain sequences. V and J gene assignment, in a later analysis, came from comparing TCR nucleotide sequences with IMGT/GENE-DB human TR gene sequences. A later analysis assigned CDR3 sequences and most-parsimonious VDJ recombination scenarios with the TCRdist pipeline. In a later analysis, each TCR beta chain was defined by its CDR3 amino acid sequence together with its V-gene family, and reads without a unique V-gene family were excluded. A later analysis removed several hundred highly shared, low-generation-probability nucleotide sequences to deal with suspected cross-contamination and a sequencing artifact. In a later analysis, a clonal expansion index was calculated for each public chain from normalized within-repertoire ranks of inferred template counts. A later analysis computed generation probabilities with a VDJ recombination model fitted to out-of-frame rearrangements, and checked the results against IGoR. Hypergeometric tests were used in a later analysis to score TCR-TCR, TCR-HLA and TCR-CMV co-occurrence, with a repertoire-size bias correction applied to the TCR pairs. In a later analysis, false discovery rates were estimated by permuting HLA or CMV assignments 20 times. In a later analysis, co-occurring TCRs were grouped using DBSCAN, and TCRdist sequence similarity was added for clustering within HLA-allele-positive subsets. Repertoires with fewer than 30,000 or more than 120,000 public chains were left out of co-occurrence clustering, as were about five repertoires with anomalous nucleotide sharing. TCRdb provides this immuneACCESS table in a form limited to in-frame rearrangements. Some clones are lacking; in checked studies, under half of them reflect an unresolved V gene, and why the rest are absent is not known. Clone size and the V and J calls come from that table; the DNA yielded D and trimming. The sample includes over 150,000 clones, with about 90% observed a single time. The top ten constitute less than 0.3% of the sample.

The cohort consisted of some 670 healthy bone marrow donors. At the time of sampling, all cohort members were nominally healthy, though unrecorded immune exposures were likely present. The donor was CMV seronegative and belonged to the group of 352 seronegative cohort members. Every donor gave a peripheral blood sample, and the peripheral blood mononuclear cells from that sample were used for TCR beta sequencing. The Qiagen DNeasy Blood Extraction Kit was used to extract genomic DNA from the blood cell samples. From its cysteine to its phenylalanine, the CDR3 spans 15 amino acids. The read is trimmed to its CDR3 DNA, 45 bases read in frame from base 1. Reading the germline V gene gives CDR1 MNHNS and CDR2 SASEGT. V lost 4 bases and J lost 0 bases; the stretch between them is 9 bases long.

The chain is encoded by TRBV6-1 joined to TRBJ1-4; no D gene call is confident. The source of this sequence is a girl under three years old in good health and CMV-seronegative. Sequencing used PBMCs. The nucleotide sequence reads as follows: TGTGCCAGCAGTGGAGGAAGCTCAACTAATGAAAAACTGTTTTTT. The translation is CASSGGSSTNEKLFF.